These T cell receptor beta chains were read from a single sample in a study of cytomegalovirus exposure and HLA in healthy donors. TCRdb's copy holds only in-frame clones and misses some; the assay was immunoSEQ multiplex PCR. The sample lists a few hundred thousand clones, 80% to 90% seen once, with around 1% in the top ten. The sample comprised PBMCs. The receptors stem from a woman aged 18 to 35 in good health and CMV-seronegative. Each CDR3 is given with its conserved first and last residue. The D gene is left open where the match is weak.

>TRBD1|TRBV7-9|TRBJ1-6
CASSTGTGGSSYNSPLHF
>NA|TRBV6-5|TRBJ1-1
CATTAGRDTEAFF
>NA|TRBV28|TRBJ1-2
CASTTESPNYGYTF
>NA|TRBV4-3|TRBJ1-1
CASSQGRANTEAFF
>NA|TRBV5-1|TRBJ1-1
CASSLPGIDDTEAFF
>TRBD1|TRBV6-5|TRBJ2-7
CASTPGGSYEQYF
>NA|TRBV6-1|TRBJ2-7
CASRTTRYEQYF
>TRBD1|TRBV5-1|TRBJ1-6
CASSSTTQGADSPLHF
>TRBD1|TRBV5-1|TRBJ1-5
CASSLYPGTGGNQPQHF
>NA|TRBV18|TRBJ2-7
CASSPPTTPLVQYF
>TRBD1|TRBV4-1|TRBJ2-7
CASSPDRGTGEQYF
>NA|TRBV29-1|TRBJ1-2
CSVPEVPYGYTF
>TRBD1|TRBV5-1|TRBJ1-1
CASSRRQGKSEAFF
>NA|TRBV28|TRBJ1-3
CASRPGPPTNTIYF
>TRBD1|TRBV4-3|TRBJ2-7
CASSLGTGPYEQYF
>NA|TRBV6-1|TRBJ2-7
CASRFAGNSYEQYF
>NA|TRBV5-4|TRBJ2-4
CASSLNAGRRAKNIQYF
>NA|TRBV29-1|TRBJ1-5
CSVRTGNQPQHF
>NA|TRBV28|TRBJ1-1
CASSFPSNSDTEAFF
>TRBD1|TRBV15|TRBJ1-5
CATSRGQQGRLGQPQHF
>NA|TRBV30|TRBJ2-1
CAGDFSSSYNEQFF
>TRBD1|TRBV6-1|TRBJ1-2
CAGGTGNLGYTF
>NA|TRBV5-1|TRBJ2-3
CASNQARSTDTQYF
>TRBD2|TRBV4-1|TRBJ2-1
CASSQGLAGNRFF
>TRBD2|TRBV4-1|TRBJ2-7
CASSHVFRREGRSYEQYF
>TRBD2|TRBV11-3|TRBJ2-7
CASSLGLASDEQYF
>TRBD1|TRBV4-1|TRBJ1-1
CASSQPGQGAYTEAFF
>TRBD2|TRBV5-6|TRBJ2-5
CASSPGGTSGRAYQETQYF
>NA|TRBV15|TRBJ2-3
CATRLAFGADTQYF
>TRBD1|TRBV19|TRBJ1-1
CASRGGMGTEAFF
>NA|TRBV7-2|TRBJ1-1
CASSSRWRANSEAFF
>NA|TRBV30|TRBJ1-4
CAWGQAKLFF
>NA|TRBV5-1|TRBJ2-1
CASSPPETGFYNEQFF
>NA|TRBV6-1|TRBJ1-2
CASSEVPGRNGYTF
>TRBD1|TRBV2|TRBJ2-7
CASSEPGQGKSYEQYF
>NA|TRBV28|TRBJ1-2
CASSSTGRYRYTF
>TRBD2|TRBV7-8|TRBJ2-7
CASSLVLAGAGEQYF
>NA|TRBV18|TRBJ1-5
CASSLGQPYSNQPQHF
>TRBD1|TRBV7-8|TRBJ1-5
CASSSTGGTGSNQPQHF
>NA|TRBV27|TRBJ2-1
CASSFRVGYNEQFF
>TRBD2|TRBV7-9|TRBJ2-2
CASSSSGRYGELFF